These 18 T cell receptor beta chains came from one sample sequenced in a study of cytomegalovirus exposure and HLA in healthy donors. PCR used 60 Vbeta primers and 13 Jbeta primers. This table comes from immunoSEQ multiplex PCR, and its TCRdb copy is limited to in-frame clones, with some not included. The sample includes some 160,000 clones, about three quarters of them seen just once. Sequenced sample: PBMCs. The receptors come from a woman in her thirties in good health and CMV-seronegative.

This clone was counted once. The rearrangement links TRBV6-6 to TRBJ1-1, with a weak D call TRBD1 (5 bases). V was trimmed by 0 bases and J by 1 base, leaving 9 bases between them. The CDR3 sequence is 15 residues long. The germline CDR1 and CDR2 sequences are MNHNY and SVGAGI (reference sequence). CDR3 loop: CASSYSSQGNTEAFF. Here the CDR3 DNA reads TGTGCCAGCAGTTACTCGAGCCAGGGGAACACTGAAGCTTTCTTT.

A few counts support this clone. The chain couples TRBV5-1 to TRBJ2-2, with a possible D match to TRBD1 (6 bases). The CDR3 extends over 17 amino acids. Germline V gene sequence: CDR1 SGHRS, CDR2 YFSETQ. The V and J ends lost 1 base and 0 bases respectively, with 13 bases between them. Here the CDR3 DNA reads TGCGCCAGCAGCTTGTTAGGGGGTGCCGCGAACACCGGGGAGCTGTTTTTT. Translated, it gives CASSLLGGAANTGELFF. The whole variable domain, remainder taken from reference TRBV5-1 and TRBJ2-2, is KAGVTQTPRYLIKTRGQQVTLSCSPISGHRSVSWYQQTPGQGLQFLFEYFSETQRNKGNFPGRFSGRQFSNSRSEMNVSTLELGDSALYLCASSLLGGAANTGELFFGEGSRLTVL.

V and J are TRBV10-1 and TRBJ1-2, with D possibly being TRBD1 (5 bases). This CDR3 spans 13 amino acids. V lost 3 bases and J 7 bases, leaving 12 bases between the germline ends. Germline V CDR1 and CDR2: WNHNN, SYGVQD (reference sequence). Here the CDR3 reads CASSESGMRGYTF. CDR3 DNA sequence: TGCGCCAGCAGTGAATCAGGGATGCGTGGCTACACCTTC.

This clone was seen a single time. The rearrangement links TRBV27 to TRBJ2-6, with 7 bases that match TRBD1. The CDR3 totals 16 residues. The trim removed 7 bases at V and 0 bases at J, leaving 6 bases unmatched. Germline CDR1 and CDR2: MNHEY and SMNVEV (reference sequence). CDR3 DNA: TGTGCCAGCAAGAGGGACAGATACTCTGGGGCCAACGTCCTGACTTTC. Translating gives CASKRDRYSGANVLTF. The whole variable domain, filled in from reference TRBV27 and TRBJ2-6, reads EAQVTQNPRYLITVTGKKLTVTCSQNMNHEYMSWYRQDPGLGLRQIYYSMNVEVTDKGDVPEGYKVSRKEKRNFPLILESPSPNQTSLYFCASKRDRYSGANVLTFGAGSRLTVL.

This clone was observed a single time. The V call is TRBV19, the J call TRBJ2-7; possible D gene TRBD2, 6 bases. Germline CDR1 and CDR2: LNHDA and SQIVND (reference sequence). Trimming pared 0 bases from V and 4 bases from J, leaving 16 bases between. This CDR3 is 16 amino acids long. CDR3 DNA: TGTGCCAGTAGTATAGATGGCGGGGACCGGGGGTACGAGCAGTACTTC. Encoded protein: CASSIDGGDRGYEQYF.

This rearrangement joins TRBV18 to TRBJ1-5; possibly TRBD1 for D (6 bases). Trimming took off 5 bases at V and 7 bases at J, with 18 bases between the two ends. Germline V lookup: CDR1 KGHSH, CDR2 LQKENI. There are 15 residues in the CDR3. This CDR3 is CASSKSRGRDQPQHF. The CDR3 nucleotides are TGTGCCAGCTCAAAGAGCAGGGGCAGGGACCAGCCCCAGCATTTT.

The V and J genes are TRBV5-6 and TRBJ1-2; 8 bases fit TRBD1. V was pared by 4 bases and J by 4 bases, with 6 bases of the junction left unmatched. Germline loops: CDR1 SGHDT, CDR2 YYEEEE. The length of the CDR3 is 14 residues. CDR3 residues: CASSGPGQAYGYTF. CDR3 nucleotide sequence: TGTGCCAGCAGCGGACCGGGACAGGCCTATGGCTACACCTTC.

The gene calls are TRBV7-6 and TRBJ2-7; TRBD1 is a possible D gene (5 bases). This CDR3 comprises 13 residues. Trimming removed 3 bases from V and 5 bases from J, with 11 bases in between. Germline V CDR1 and CDR2: SGHVS, FNYEAQ. DNA of the CDR3: TGTGCCAGCAGCTTTGGGGTAGGGGACGAGCAGTACTTC. Its translation: CASSFGVGDEQYF.

This clone showed up just a few times. The genes are TRBV6-6 and TRBJ2-7, with D uncertain. From germline, CDR1 is MNHNY and CDR2 SVGAGI (reference sequence). Trimming removed 5 bases from V and 1 base from J, with 9 bases in between. The CDR3 is 13 amino acids. Here the CDR3 reads CASSQLRSYEQYF. CDR3 bases: TGTGCCAGCAGTCAACTAAGGTCCTACGAGCAGTACTTC.

This chain links TRBV7-8 with TRBJ2-1, with 12 nucleotides matching TRBD1. Germline values: CDR1 SGHVS, CDR2 FQNEAQ. Trimming cost V 6 bases and J 4 bases; bases outside gene matches: 4. The CDR3 is 15 residues long. The CDR3 reads CASRRDRGRYNEQFF. The CDR3 DNA reads TGTGCCAGCAGACGGGACAGGGGGCGGTACAATGAGCAGTTCTTC.

The chain couples TRBV4-1 to TRBJ2-1, with D possibly matching TRBD2 (5 bases). The CDR3 consists of 15 residues. V was shortened by 0 bases and J by 8 bases, with 14 bases between the two germline ends. Germline loops: CDR1 MGHRA, CDR2 YSYEKL. CDR3 in amino acids: CASSQDPLGVYEQFF. The CDR3, as DNA: TGCGCCAGCAGCCAAGATCCACTAGGTGTCTATGAGCAGTTCTTC.

The V gene is TRBV7-9, the J gene TRBJ1-1; the match to TRBD1 covers 7 bases. V trimming: 1 base; J trimming: 7 bases; junction bases outside the gene matches: 12. Germline V gene data show CDR1 as SEHNR and CDR2 as FQNEAQ (reference sequence). The CDR3 totals 16 residues. The CDR3 region is CASSLEGLGQLFEAFF. Written as DNA, the CDR3 is TGTGCCAGCAGCTTAGAAGGCTTGGGACAGCTCTTTGAAGCTTTCTTT.

This chain uses TRBV6-1 with TRBJ2-7; 7 bases fit TRBD1. With 1 base clipped from V and 3 bases from J, the junction kept 3 bases outside the gene matches. This CDR3 contains 14 residues. Per the germline V gene, CDR1 is MNHNS and CDR2 is SASEGT. CDR3 amino acids: CASSEVGQIYEQYF. CDR3 coding DNA: TGTGCCAGCAGTGAAGTGGGACAGATCTACGAGCAGTACTTC.

The chain couples TRBV6-1 to TRBJ1-2, with 8 positions matching TRBD1. Germline-derived CDR1 and CDR2 are MNHNS and SASEGT. CDR3 length: 15 amino acids. The J segment lost 2 bases and the V segment lost 3 bases, leaving 5 bases of the junction unmatched. The DNA of the CDR3 is TGTGCCAGCAGTGAGGACTACAGGGGGAACTATGGCTACACCTTC. Its protein is CASSEDYRGNYGYTF.

Turning to this clone: Sequence at one end of the junction differs from germline and may be a read error. This chain links TRBV18 with TRBJ2-5, with D tentatively TRBD1 (6 bases). Per germline, CDR1 KGHSH and CDR2 LQKENI. The length of the CDR3 is 16 residues. Written as DNA, the CDR3 is TGTGCCAGCTCACCAATACAGGGTTCGCGGCAAGAAACCCAGTACTTC. Translated: CASSPIQGSRQETQYF.

This clone was seen a few times. The gene calls are TRBV6-1 and TRBJ1-5, with 7 bases aligning to TRBD1. V shed 6 bases and J 3 bases; nucleotides not matched to a gene: 8. The CDR3 is 15 amino acids. CDR1 is MNHNS, CDR2 SASEGT, per germline. CDR3 region: CASRPTGVTNQPQHF. As DNA, the CDR3 is TGTGCCAGCAGACCTACAGGGGTCACCAATCAGCCCCAGCATTTT.

The rearrangement links TRBV28 to TRBJ2-7; 9 nucleotides match TRBD1. Germline V gene sequence: CDR1 MDHEN, CDR2 SYDVKM. This CDR3 is built from 17 residues. J gave up 5 bases and V 6 bases, and 17 bases lay outside the gene matches. As DNA, the CDR3 is TGTGCCAGCAGCTCTTACAGGGGGGGACAGGGTACCCACGAGCAGTACTTC. Protein sequence: CASSSYRGGQGTHEQYF.

J is TRBJ2-5 and V is TRBV5-1; no clear D gene. The germline V gene encodes CDR1 SGHRS and CDR2 YFSETQ. The length of the CDR3 is 15 residues. Trimming cost V 4 bases and J 8 bases, with 21 bases left between them. The CDR3 spells CASSLRGTTGDTQYF. The CDR3 DNA sequence: TGCGCCAGCAGCCTAAGAGGTACTACCGGAGATACCCAGTACTTC.